The 10 T cell receptor beta chains in this list originate from one sample, sequenced in a study of cytomegalovirus exposure and HLA in healthy donors. In the PCR, 60 Vbeta and 13 Jbeta primers were used. Here immunoSEQ multiplex PCR was the method, and the copy in TCRdb shows in-frame clones only, minus some. The sample carries roughly 120,000 clones, 77% recorded once. The specimen was PBMCs. These receptors originate from a man aged 50 to 59 in good health and CMV-seropositive.

The chain couples TRBV5-1 to TRBJ2-7; a weak D match, TRBD1 (5 bases). Germline V lookup: CDR1 SGHRS, CDR2 YFSETQ. V lost 3 bases and J 4 bases, leaving 14 bases between the germline ends. The CDR3 consists of 14 residues. This CDR3 is CASSSQEPSYEQYF. The CDR3 DNA reads as TGCGCCAGCAGCTCACAGGAGCCTTCGTACGAGCAGTACTTC.

V gene TRBV6-1 combines with J gene TRBJ2-5, with 8 bases identical to TRBD2. This CDR3 region has 12 residues. Germline CDR1 is MNHNS and CDR2 is SASEGT. V trimming: 9 bases; J trimming: 3 bases; junction bases outside the gene matches: 3. The DNA for the CDR3 is TGTGCCAGGACACTAGCGGAAGAGACCCAGTACTTC. This translates into CARTLAEETQYF.

V is TRBV2 and J is TRBJ2-2, with D possibly matching TRBD1 (5 bases). The CDR3 has 15 amino acids. Germline CDR1 reads SNHLY; CDR2 reads FYNNEI. Trimming stripped 4 bases from V and 7 bases from J, with 16 bases between. The CDR3 reads CASSVGRVFGGELFF. The DNA of the CDR3 is TGTGCCAGCAGTGTAGGCAGGGTATTCGGCGGGGAGCTGTTTTTT.

This clone was found a few times. The chain employs TRBV7-9 and TRBJ1-4; 8 nucleotides match TRBD1. Trimming removed 5 bases from V and 1 base from J; junction bases left unmatched: 15. The CDR3 sequence is 19 residues long. Germline assignment: CDR1 SEHNR and CDR2 FQNEAQ (reference sequence). CDR3 protein: CASSRLQGAGFGTNEKLFF. CDR3 DNA: TGTGCCAGCAGCCGACTTCAGGGGGCGGGTTTCGGAACTAATGAAAAACTGTTTTTT.

The table lists this clone with a few counts. The gene calls are TRBV28 and TRBJ2-5; tentatively, D is TRBD2 (7 bases). CDR1 MDHEN and CDR2 SYDVKM come from the germline V gene. The V gene lost 6 bases and the J gene lost 10 bases, with 21 bases spanning the gap. The CDR3 sequence is 14 residues long. For the CDR3, the DNA is TGTGCCAGCAGCCGAGGGGGGCCGGGGGGTGGCCAGTACTTC. This gives the protein CASSRGGPGGGQYF.

V is TRBV23-1 and J is TRBJ1-1; no firm D call. TRBV23-1 is recorded as an ORF, its role being uncertain. The V gene lost 0 bases and the J gene lost 1 base, with 9 bases spanning the gap. The CDR3 runs 15 residues. For the CDR3, the DNA is TGCGCCAGCAGTCAATCGAGCCTTAAGAACACTGAAGCTTTCTTT. It codes for CASSQSSLKNTEAFF.

The chain recombines TRBV4-2 with TRBJ1-2; weak D call: TRBD1 (5 bases). This CDR3 region has 14 residues. Between the trimmed V and J ends, which lost 1 base and 8 bases, there was a span of 14 bases. Germline-derived CDR1 and CDR2 are LGHNA and YNFKEQ. The CDR3 spells CASSQGDLREGYTF. The CDR3 nucleotides are TGTGCCAGCAGCCAAGGGGACCTGCGGGAGGGCTACACCTTC.

The chain carries TRBV11-2 and TRBJ2-1, with D possibly TRBD2 on 5 matching bases. The CDR3 sequence is 13 residues long. Trimming stripped 3 bases from V and 7 bases from J, with 10 bases between. From germline, CDR1 is SGHAT and CDR2 FQNNGV. In nucleotides, the CDR3 is TGTGCCAGCAGCTTCCCCGGGGTGAATGAGCAGTTCTTC. It specifies CASSFPGVNEQFF.

The chain couples TRBV2 to TRBJ1-6, with a tentative D call TRBD1 (5 bases). Germline V gene lookup returns CDR1 SNHLY and CDR2 FYNNEI. The CDR3 totals 16 residues. V gave up 2 bases and J gave up 7 bases, with 15 bases separating them. This chain's CDR3 is CASSEQGLLMNSPLHF. The CDR3 coding sequence is TGTGCCAGCAGTGAACAGGGACTTTTAATGAATTCACCCCTCCACTTT.

CDR3 sequence reads: CASSFEGGTGAYNEQFF. The CDR3, as DNA: TGTGCCAGCAGCTTCGAGGGTGGGACAGGGGCCTACAATGAGCAGTTCTTC. V and J are TRBV9 and TRBJ2-1; TRBD1 matches 10 bases. V was clipped by 4 bases and J by 2 bases; unmatched bases: 9. From germline, CDR1 is SGDLS and CDR2 YYNGEE. CDR3 length equals 17 residues.